Shown below are 11 T cell receptor beta chains from a single sample sequenced in a study of T cell responses to AZD1222 COVID-19 vaccine. Data came from immunoSEQ multiplex PCR; TCRdb stores just in-frame clones and leaves some out. Among around 66,000 clones listed, more than 85% were seen once. Sequenced material: peripheral blood, taken on day 0 of AZD1222 vaccination. The receptors originated from an adult in good health.

The V and J genes are TRBV6-6 and TRBJ2-3; D is undetermined. Germline CDR1 and CDR2: MNHNY and SVGAGI (reference sequence). The CDR3 is made up of 14 amino acids. V shed 3 bases and J shed 6 bases, with 13 bases lying between them. CDR3 region: CASSYLGLDDTQYF. CDR3 DNA: TGTGCCAGCAGTTATCTTGGATTGGACGATACGCAGTATTTT.

The chain is built from TRBV6-5 and TRBJ1-1, with 9 positions matching TRBD1. Germline values: CDR1 MNHEY, CDR2 SVGAGI. The CDR3 contains 15 residues. V lost 2 bases and J lost 7; bases outside the gene matches: 8. The CDR3 sequence: CASSYPTGGRDEAFF. In DNA, the CDR3 is TGTGCCAGCAGTTACCCAACAGGGGGCAGAGATGAAGCTTTCTTT.

This clone was counted only a few times. This chain links TRBV28 with TRBJ2-1, with TRBD2 matching 7 bases. V shed 3 bases and J 5 bases; nucleotides not matched to a gene: 4. Germline V CDR1 and CDR2: MDHEN, SYDVKM. CDR3 length: 14 residues. For the CDR3, the DNA is TGTGCCAGCAGTTTCTTCGGGGGGAACAATGAGCAGTTCTTC. It translates to CASSFFGGNNEQFF.

This clone is labeled as medium-sized. This sequence joins TRBV2 and TRBJ1-6, with D possibly matching TRBD1 (6 bases). This CDR3 contains 15 residues. V lost 6 bases to trimming and J lost 6 bases, with 15 bases between them. Germline CDR1 reads SNHLY; CDR2 reads FYNNEI. CDR3 bases: TGTGCCAGCAGACGGACAGTCGACCTTAATTCACCCCTCCACTTT. Encoded protein: CASRRTVDLNSPLHF.

This sequence joins TRBV6-5 and TRBJ1-2; D unclear. The V end was cut by 7 bases, the J end by 1 base, with 7 bases between. CDR1 and CDR2 from the germline V gene are MNHEY and SVGAGI. The CDR3 extends over 12 amino acids. The CDR3 is CASKSHNYGYTF. In DNA form, the CDR3 reads TGTGCCAGCAAGTCTCATAACTATGGCTACACCTTC.

The J gene is TRBJ2-7, the V gene TRBV27; D may be TRBD2 (6 bases). V was cut by 1 base and J by 5 bases, with 9 bases left in between. Germline V gene sequence: CDR1 MNHEY, CDR2 SMNVEV (reference sequence). There are 13 residues in the CDR3. This CDR3 reads CASSLWSGDEQYF. DNA of the CDR3: TGTGCCAGCAGTTTATGGTCGGGAGACGAGCAGTACTTC.

This clone came up once. The genes are TRBV6-4 and TRBJ1-2, with 8 bases matching TRBD1. J was trimmed by 6 bases and V by 6 bases; bases with no gene match: 15. The CDR3 has 16 amino acids. CDR1 is MRHNA and CDR2 is SNTAGT in the germline V gene. CDR3 in amino acids: CASRLSPGTGSDGYTF. The CDR3 bases are TGTGCCAGCAGGCTAAGTCCCGGGACAGGTTCAGATGGCTACACCTTC.

The chain combines TRBV6-5 with TRBJ2-3, with D possibly TRBD1 on 5 matching bases. This CDR3 region has 15 residues. Germline V lookup: CDR1 MNHEY, CDR2 SVGAGI. Trimming shortened V by 5 bases and J by 4 bases, and 16 bases separated the two germline ends. The CDR3, as DNA: TGTGCCAGCAGTAAGGGGCAGGCCCTTCCAGATACGCAGTATTTT. This encodes CASSKGQALPDTQYF.

V usage is TRBV24-1 and J usage is TRBJ2-5; no clear D. This CDR3 has 13 residues. From germline, CDR1 is KGHDR and CDR2 SFDVKD. V was clipped by 2 bases and J by 5 bases, with 8 bases between them. The CDR3: CATSDSHTETQYF. The CDR3 DNA reads as TGTGCCACCAGTGATTCCCACACGGAGACCCAGTACTTC.

The genes are TRBV29-1 and TRBJ1-2; no reliable D call. V lost 0 bases and J lost 8, with 7 bases in between. This CDR3 spans 11 amino acids. Germline CDR1 is SQVTM and CDR2 is ANQGSEA. For the CDR3, the DNA is TGCAGCGTTGAAGAGGGTGGGGGCTACACCTTC. This encodes CSVEEGGGYTF.

This clone counts as medium-sized (0.01 to 0.1%). This chain links TRBV6-2 or TRBV6-3 with TRBJ2-3; 10 positions agree with TRBD1. J was trimmed by 2 bases and V by 6 bases; bases with no gene match: 8. Germline V gene data show CDR1 as MNHEY and CDR2 as SVGEGT. The CDR3 totals 16 residues. CDR3 in amino acids: CASSPDRGHLTDTQYF. CDR3 sequence (DNA): TGTGCCAGCAGCCCCGACAGGGGGCACCTCACAGATACGCAGTATTTT.